This entry lists 15 T cell receptor beta chains sequenced from one sample in a study of T cells in Graves' hyperthyroidism and ophthalmopathy. What was amplified from RNA transcripts were TCR beta CDR3 regions. A first-round RT-PCR of the TCR CDR3 used the HTBI primer set. Each CDR3 protein is one row after TCRdb ran MiXCR on the multiplex PCR reads. The top ten clones hold less than 40% of a sample with just under 750,000 distinct CDR3 sequences, 30% to 40% of them seen once. The sequenced sample was blood. Receptors originate from a woman aged 40 to 55 with Graves' hyperthyroidism.

In regard to this clonotype: The junction does not match germline at one end; this may be a read error. The chain uses TRBV20-1 and TRBJ2-5; D might be TRBD1 (6 bases). CDR1 and CDR2 (germline): DFQATT, SNEGSKA (reference sequence). The CDR3 runs 14 residues. The CDR3 DNA follows: TGCAGTGCCAGAGATGCGGCAGGGGAAGAGACCAAGTACTTC. Its protein product is CSARDAAGEETKYF.

About this clonotype itself: Just one base apart from a much larger clone, this may be a read error. The CDR3 bases are TGTGCCAGCAGCTCAAGACAGGGAGAAGACGAGCAGTACTTC. Its translation: CASSSRQGEDEQYF. The rearrangement links TRBV7-6 to TRBJ2-7; 7 bases map to TRBD1. Germline CDR1 is SGHVS and CDR2 is FNYEAQ. The ends lost 4 bases at V and 5 bases at J; junction bases unmatched: 8. The CDR3 runs to 14 residues.

V usage is TRBV20-1 and J usage is TRBJ1-2, with 10 bases matching TRBD1. This CDR3 spans 14 amino acids. The V gene's germline CDR1 is DFQATT and CDR2 SNEGSKA (reference sequence). V lost 4 bases to trimming and J lost 4 bases; unmatched junction nucleotides: 6. This chain's CDR3 is CSAIDRGLGYGYTF. DNA of the CDR3: TGCAGTGCTATCGACAGGGGGCTTGGCTATGGCTACACCTTC.

Remarks on this clonotype: At one end, the junction sequence differs from germline, possibly due to a read error. V is TRBV10-3 and J is TRBJ1-2, with D unclear. The germline CDR1 and CDR2 sequences are ENHRY and SYGVKD. The CDR3 extends over 15 amino acids. This CDR3 is CASSYIWVGSYGYTF. The CDR3 coding sequence is TGTGCCAGCAGTTACATCTGGGTTGGAAGTTATGGCTACACCTTC.

This clonotype was recorded many times. The CDR3, as DNA: TGTGCCAGCAGCTTAGGACCGTCACTCTCTGGAAACACCATATATTTT. Protein: CASSLGPSLSGNTIYF. The chain couples TRBV7-9 to TRBJ1-3, with D unclear. The V gene lost 1 base and the J gene lost 0 bases, with 10 bases spanning the gap. Germline CDR1 SEHNR, CDR2 FQNEAQ (reference sequence). CDR3 length equals 16 residues.

This clonotype was counted many times. The chain recombines TRBV7-2 with TRBJ1-1; perhaps TRBD1 as D (5 bases). V was pared by 4 bases and J by 7 bases, with 13 bases between. The CDR3 has 13 residues. The germline gives CDR1 SGHTA, CDR2 FQGNSA. In DNA form, the CDR3 reads TGTGCCAGCAGCTCCTCTATGGGGGGTGAAGCTTTCTTT. Translating gives CASSSSMGGEAFF.

This clonotype was seen repeatedly, ten times or more. The chain joins TRBV7-2 to TRBJ2-7; TRBD1 matches 7 bases. Germline CDR1 is SGHTA and CDR2 is FQGNSA. The V segment lost 5 bases and the J segment 7 bases; nucleotides outside the gene matches: 8. The CDR3 contains 13 residues. This chain's CDR3 is CASSLDRDREQYF. The CDR3 nucleotides read TGTGCCAGCAGCCTCGACAGGGATAGGGAGCAGTACTTC. Complete variable domain (other parts from reference TRBV7-2 and TRBJ2-7): GAGVSQSPSNKVTEKGKDVELRCDPISGHTALYWYRQSLGQGLEFLIYFQGNSAPDKSGLPSDRFSAERTGGSVSTLTIQRTQQEDSAVYLCASSLDRDREQYFGPGTRLTVT.

This chain links TRBV29-1 with TRBJ1-2, with a possible D match to TRBD1 (5 bases). Trimming stripped 1 base from V and 0 bases from J, with 21 bases between. This CDR3 comprises 18 residues. CDR1 and CDR2 from the germline V gene are SQVTM and ANQGSEA. This CDR3 is CSVEGIRETHSANYGYTF. For the CDR3, the DNA is TGCAGCGTTGAAGGGATCAGGGAGACACACTCGGCTAACTATGGCTACACCTTC.

This clonotype was counted only a few times. This chain links TRBV6-5 with TRBJ2-7, with TRBD1 matching over 8 bases. This CDR3 spans 17 amino acids. After removal of 3 bases from V and 2 bases from J, the junction contained 12 bases not matched to a gene. CDR1 is MNHEY and CDR2 is SVGAGI in the germline V gene. The CDR3: CASSYRSSGQATYEQYF. For the CDR3, the DNA is TGTGCCAGCAGTTATCGATCGTCGGGACAGGCGACCTACGAGCAGTACTTC.

As to this clonotype: Being one base from a much bigger clone, this may be a read error. The V call is TRBV12-3 or TRBV12-4, the J call TRBJ1-2; no definite D call. This CDR3 has 13 residues. CDR3 in amino acids: CASGLQLGYGYTF. CDR3 DNA sequence: TGTGCCAGCGGTTTGCAGTTGGGCTATGGCTACACCTTC.

J is TRBJ1-2 and V is TRBV7-6; D is possibly TRBD1 (5 bases). The CDR3 consists of 14 residues. V was pared by 6 bases and J by 4 bases, with 15 bases between. Germline V gives CDR1 SGHVS, CDR2 FNYEAQ. The CDR3 reads CASRPGLDSYGYTF. Written as DNA, the CDR3 is TGTGCCAGCAGGCCGGGACTAGACAGCTATGGCTACACCTTC.

This clonotype showed up many times. The gene calls are TRBV9 and TRBJ1-2; no firm D call. The ends were cut back, 4 bases at V and 2 bases at J, with 15 bases in the middle. CDR3 length: 15 residues. Germline V gene sequence: CDR1 SGDLS, CDR2 YYNGEE. CDR3 DNA sequence: TGTGCCAGCAGCTCGCGAAGCTCCAAGAACTATGGCTACACCTTC. It yields the protein CASSSRSSKNYGYTF.

The chain joins TRBV20-1 to TRBJ1-5; D gene unclear. Germline CDR1 and CDR2: DFQATT and SNEGSKA (reference sequence). V lost 5 bases and J lost 2, with 19 bases in between. The CDR3 length is 16 residues. CDR3 DNA sequence: TGCAGTGCTGCCACGGGAGGTTCTCGGGGCAATCAGCCCCAGCATTTT. Encoded protein: CSAATGGSRGNQPQHF.

This clonotype has a handful of counts. V and J are TRBV7-6 and TRBJ2-7, with D uncertain. Germline values: CDR1 SGHVS, CDR2 FNYEAQ. V shed 4 bases and J shed 5 bases, with 12 bases lying between them. CDR3 length: 13 residues. The CDR3 loop reads CASSSRPGDEQYF. The CDR3 bases are TGTGCCAGCAGCTCGAGGCCCGGCGACGAGCAGTACTTC.

The chain uses TRBV12-3 or TRBV12-4 and TRBJ2-6; D is unresolved. The length of the CDR3 is 15 residues. Trimming cost V 3 bases and J 2 bases, with 8 bases left between them. The chain's CDR3 is CASSFFTAGANVLTF. DNA for the CDR3: TGTGCCAGCAGTTTCTTCACCGCTGGGGCCAACGTCCTGACTTTC.